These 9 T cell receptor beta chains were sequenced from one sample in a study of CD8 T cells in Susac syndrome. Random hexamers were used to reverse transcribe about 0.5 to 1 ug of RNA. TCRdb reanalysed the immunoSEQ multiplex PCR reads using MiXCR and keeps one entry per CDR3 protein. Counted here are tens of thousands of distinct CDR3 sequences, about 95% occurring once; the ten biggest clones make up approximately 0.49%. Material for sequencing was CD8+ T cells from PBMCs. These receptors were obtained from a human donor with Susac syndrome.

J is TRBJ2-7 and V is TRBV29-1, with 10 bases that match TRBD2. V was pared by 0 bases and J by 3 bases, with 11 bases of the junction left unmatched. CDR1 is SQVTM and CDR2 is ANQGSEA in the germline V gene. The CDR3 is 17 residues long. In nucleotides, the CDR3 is TGCAGCGTTGAAGATCTTCCAAGCGGGAGGGACTTCTACGAGCAGTACTTC. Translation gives CSVEDLPSGRDFYEQYF.

CDR3 region: CASSDGQIYGYTF. The CDR3 DNA is TGTGCCAGCAGTGATGGGCAAATCTATGGCTACACCTTC. The rearrangement joins TRBV7-9 to TRBJ1-2; D gene unclear. The V and J ends lost 6 bases and 4 bases respectively, with 12 bases between them. Germline-derived CDR1 and CDR2 are SEHNR and FQNEAQ (reference sequence). The CDR3 runs to 13 residues.

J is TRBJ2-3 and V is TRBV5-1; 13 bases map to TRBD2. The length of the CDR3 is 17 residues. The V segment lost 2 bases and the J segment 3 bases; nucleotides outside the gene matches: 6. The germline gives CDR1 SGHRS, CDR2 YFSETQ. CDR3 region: CASSLPGGLAGTDTQYF. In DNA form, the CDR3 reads TGCGCCAGCAGCTTACCTGGGGGACTAGCGGGAACAGATACGCAGTATTTT.

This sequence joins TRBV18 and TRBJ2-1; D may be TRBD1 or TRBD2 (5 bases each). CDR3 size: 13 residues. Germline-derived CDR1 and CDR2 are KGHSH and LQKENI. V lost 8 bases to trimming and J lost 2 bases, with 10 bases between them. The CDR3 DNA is TGTGCCAGCACCTCGGGGCCCTACAATGAGCAGTTCTTC. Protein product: CASTSGPYNEQFF.

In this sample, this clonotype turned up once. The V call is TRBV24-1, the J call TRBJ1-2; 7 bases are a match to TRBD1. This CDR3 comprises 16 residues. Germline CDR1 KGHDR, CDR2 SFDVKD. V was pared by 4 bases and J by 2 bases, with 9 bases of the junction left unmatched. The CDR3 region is CATSDPRTTGNYGYTF. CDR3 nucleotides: TGTGCCACCAGTGACCCGAGAACGACAGGGAACTATGGCTACACCTTC.

The CDR3 nucleotides are TGCGCCAGCAGCTTGGAACCGGACCTCACCGGGGAGCTGTTTTTT. This codes for CASSLEPDLTGELFF. The chain links TRBV5-1 to TRBJ2-2; D remains unclear. The CDR3 has 15 amino acids. Looked up from germline, CDR1 is SGHRS and CDR2 is YFSETQ. The germline V and J ends were trimmed by 0 bases and 4 bases, with 10 bases remaining between them. Full variable domain (remainder filled in from reference TRBV5-1 and TRBJ2-2): KAGVTQTPRYLIKTRGQQVTLSCSPISGHRSVSWYQQTPGQGLQFLFEYFSETQRNKGNFPGRFSGRQFSNSRSEMNVSTLELGDSALYLCASSLEPDLTGELFFGEGSRLTVL.

This chain's CDR3 is CASRPGLAFHEQYF. The CDR3 nucleotides read TGTGCCAGCAGACCGGGACTAGCGTTTCACGAGCAGTACTTC. The chain recombines TRBV12-3 or TRBV12-4 with TRBJ2-7; 10 bases match TRBD2. J gave up 5 bases and V 6 bases, and 7 bases lay outside the gene matches. The CDR3 runs to 14 residues.

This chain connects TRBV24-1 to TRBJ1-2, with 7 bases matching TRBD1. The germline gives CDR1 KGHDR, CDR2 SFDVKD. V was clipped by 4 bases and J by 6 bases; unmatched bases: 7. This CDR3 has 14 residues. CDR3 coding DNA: TGTGCCACCAGTGACCTACAGGGGAGTGATGGCTACACCTTC. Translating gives CATSDLQGSDGYTF.

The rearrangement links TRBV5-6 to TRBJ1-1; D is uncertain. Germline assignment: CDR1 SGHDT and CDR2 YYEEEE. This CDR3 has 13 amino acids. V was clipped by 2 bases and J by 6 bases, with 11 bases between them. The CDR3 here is CASSFGSVPEAFF. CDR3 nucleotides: TGTGCCAGCAGCTTTGGATCGGTACCTGAAGCTTTCTTT.